What follows describes a single T cell receptor beta chain. Per the germline V gene, CDR1 is SGHDT and CDR2 is YYEEEE. There are 14 residues in the CDR3. V lost 1 base to trimming and J lost 6 bases, with 8 bases between them. This sample was taken from a study of cytomegalovirus exposure and HLA in healthy donors. Assay: immunoSEQ multiplex PCR; the TCRdb copy retains only in-frame clones and omits some. This table holds 80,000 to 100,000 clones, roughly 87% found once. The sequenced sample consisted of PBMCs. This rearrangement joins TRBV5-6 to TRBJ1-6; D possibly corresponds to TRBD1 (6 bases). The origin of this receptor is a man aged 18 to 35 in good health and CMV-seropositive. The DNA of the CDR3 is TGTGCCAGCAGCTTGTTGGACAGTAATTCACCCCTCCACTTT. Residues: CASSLLDSNSPLHF.